This TCR beta chain came from a study of T cells in localized non-small cell lung cancer. A few counts support this clone. This CDR3 is 15 amino acids long. The germline gives CDR1 MGHRA, CDR2 YSYEKL. V lost 8 bases and J lost 1, with 14 bases in between. Sequencing was performed with immunoSEQ multiplex PCR; in TCRdb, only in-frame clones are kept and a portion is missing. The data contain fewer than 40,000 clones, about 88% of them singletons. The receptor was isolated from a female donor older than 55 with stage I lung adenocarcinoma. The material sequenced was peripheral blood, taken before any cancer treatment. The chain employs TRBV4-1 and TRBJ2-2; D remains unclear. CDR3 DNA sequence: TGCGCCAGCCATCCAGTAGGGAAGAACACCGGGGAGCTGTTTTTT. The encoded protein is CASHPVGKNTGELFF.